The present T cell receptor beta chain was sequenced within a study of CD4 and CD8 cells across lung adenocarcinoma regions. TCRdb recomputed calls from the PCR reads with MiXCR, one row per CDR3 protein. The sample includes 1,900 or so distinct CDR3 sequences, around two thirds of them seen just once. Donors had localized lung adenocarcinoma, a non-small cell lung cancer. This CDR3 region has 13 residues. Germline V gene sequence: CDR1 MNHNS, CDR2 SASEGT. The V and J ends lost 6 bases and 7 bases respectively, with 13 bases between them. This TCR derives from a female donor with lung adenocarcinoma. The CD4 and CD8 labels of this study may be unreliable. The chain has TRBV6-1 and TRBJ2-4; possibly TRBD1 for D (6 bases). The sequenced material came from CD4+ T cells from the margin of a lung tumor. In DNA form, the CDR3 reads TGTGCCAGCAGGATGACAGGCGTTAACATTCAGTACTTC. Protein product: CASRMTGVNIQYF.